The clone carrying this T cell receptor beta chain was observed a handful of times. The antigen is undetermined. The data originate from a study of CD8 T cells in ankylosing spondylitis. The study's findings and limits: Clones linked to the disease showed a CD8+ phenotype. They occurred at relatively low frequencies in peripheral blood. What seemed typical of ankylosing spondylitis blood was a TCR beta motif built from several highly homologous variants. Reported data indicate significant enrichment of disease-linked clones within matched ankylosing spondylitis synovial fluid.

Quantitative 5'-RACE with molecular barcodes was used to make the TCR beta libraries. A single record per CDR3 protein comes from TCRdb applying MiXCR to the 5' RACE reads. This table holds almost 400,000 distinct CDR3 sequences, approximately 20% found once. This CDR3 is 17 amino acids long. V lost 1 base, J lost 0 bases, and 9 bases stayed unmatched. The germline CDR1 and CDR2 sequences are SGHDT and YYEEEE. The rearrangement joins TRBV5-6 to TRBJ2-7; 8 bases are shared with TRBD1. This TCR was recovered from a male donor with ankylosing spondylitis. Input material: blood, either unsorted or a sorted T cell fraction (not recorded which). The CDR3 is CASSLRTGGWISYEQYF. Written as DNA, the CDR3 is TGTGCCAGCAGCTTGCGAACAGGGGGGTGGATCTCCTACGAGCAGTACTTC.